These 30 T cell receptor beta chains originate from one sample sequenced in a study of blood T cell repertoires in COVID-19. Sequenced by immunoSEQ multiplex PCR; TCRdb stores in-frame clones only, minus some. The repertoire includes 70,000 or so clones, roughly 85% of them detected once, and roughly 2% sits in the top ten. Sequencing was performed on peripheral blood. Every receptor here comes from a man aged 25 to 45 with acute or convalescent COVID-19.

The chain couples TRBV18 to TRBJ1-2, with 7 bases fitting TRBD1. The length of the CDR3 is 15 residues. Trimming removed 5 bases from V and 0 bases from J; junction bases left unmatched: 6. Germline lookup yields CDR1 KGHSH and CDR2 LQKENI. In DNA form, the CDR3 reads TGTGCCAGCTCATCACGACAGGGCGCTAACTATGGCTACACCTTC. Its protein product is CASSSRQGANYGYTF. The entire variable domain, with the rest obtained from reference TRBV18 and TRBJ1-2, is as follows: NAGVMQNPRHLVRRRGQEARLRCSPMKGHSHVYWYRQLPEEGLKFMVYLQKENIIDESGMPKERFSAEFPKEGPSILRIQQVVRGDSAAYFCASSSRQGANYGYTFGSGTRLTVV.

The chain has TRBV20-1 and TRBJ1-1; weak D call: TRBD1 (5 bases). Germline CDR1 is DFQATT and CDR2 is SNEGSKA (reference sequence). With 3 bases removed from V and 0 bases from J, the gap between germline ends came to 11 bases. The CDR3 contains 14 residues. CDR3: CSASTGAVNTEAFF. As DNA, the CDR3 is TGCAGTGCTAGTACAGGTGCGGTGAACACTGAAGCTTTCTTT.

The J gene is TRBJ2-1, the V gene TRBV29-1, with TRBD1 as a possible D gene (6 bases). V was shortened by 7 bases and J by 4 bases, with 17 bases between the two germline ends. CDR1 and CDR2 (germline): SQVTM, ANQGSEA. This CDR3 has 14 residues. Here the CDR3 reads CSARRPTGYNEQFF. Here the CDR3 DNA reads TGCAGCGCCCGAAGACCAACAGGGTACAATGAGCAGTTCTTC.

The chain joins TRBV20-1 to TRBJ1-5; TRBD1 agrees at 7 bases. Germline V CDR1 and CDR2: DFQATT, SNEGSKA (reference sequence). Losses at the gene ends were 3 bases for V and 4 bases for J; bases not matched to a gene: 12. This CDR3 has 16 residues. CDR3 nucleotides: TGCAGTGCTAGTTTCCCGGAACAGGGGTATAATCAGCCCCAGCATTTT. Its protein is CSASFPEQGYNQPQHF.

The chain has TRBV5-5 and TRBJ2-5, with 8 bases lining up with TRBD1. The ends lost 2 bases at V and 1 base at J; junction bases unmatched: 7. There are 16 residues in the CDR3. The germline CDR1 and CDR2 sequences are SGHKS and YYEKEE (reference sequence). DNA for the CDR3: TGTGCCAGCAGCTTACTACCCAGGGGGCCCCAAGAGACCCAGTACTTC. Translating it yields CASSLLPRGPQETQYF.

This chain joins TRBV5-1 and TRBJ2-1; weak D call: TRBD1 (5 bases). Germline CDR1 reads SGHRS; CDR2 reads YFSETQ. The V gene lost 4 bases and the J gene lost 9 bases, with 14 bases spanning the gap. This CDR3 spans 13 amino acids. The CDR3 sequence: CASSKLGDGEQFF. CDR3 in DNA: TGCGCCAGCAGCAAGCTAGGGGATGGTGAGCAGTTCTTC.

This chain links TRBV19 with TRBJ1-6, with 7 nucleotides matching TRBD1. The length of the CDR3 is 16 residues. J gave up 9 bases and V 5 bases, and 13 bases lay outside the gene matches. CDR1 and CDR2 from the germline V gene are LNHDA and SQIVND (reference sequence). CDR3 amino acids: CASSVHLPGQRSPLHF. In DNA, the CDR3 is TGTGCCAGTAGTGTCCATTTGCCGGGACAGCGTTCACCCCTCCACTTT.

The CDR3 nucleotides are TGTGCCAGCAGCTTGCGGGAACCGAACACTGAAGCTTTCTTT. Its protein is CASSLREPNTEAFF. The V and J genes are TRBV7-9 and TRBJ1-1, with D uncertain. Trimming took 3 bases from V and 1 from J, leaving 9 bases between them. Germline CDR1 SEHNR, CDR2 FQNEAQ (reference sequence). The CDR3 is 14 residues long.

V usage is TRBV6-1 and J usage is TRBJ2-1; D is uncertain. Per germline, CDR1 MNHNS and CDR2 SASEGT. The CDR3 is made up of 12 amino acids. The germline V and J ends were trimmed by 2 bases and 12 bases, with 11 bases remaining between them. The CDR3 DNA sequence: TGTGCCAGCAGTGAATCTGAGAGTGGGCAGTTCTTC. Encoded protein: CASSESESGQFF.

The V and J genes are TRBV7-9 and TRBJ2-3, with a possible D match to TRBD1 (6 bases). In germline, CDR1 is SEHNR, CDR2 FQNEAQ (reference sequence). Trimming shortened V by 5 bases and J by 0 bases, and 15 bases separated the two germline ends. CDR3 length: 16 amino acids. The CDR3 protein is CASSPWETGSTDTQYF. In DNA form, the CDR3 reads TGTGCCAGCAGCCCCTGGGAGACAGGTAGCACAGATACGCAGTATTTT.

This clone was seen once. Here the CDR3 reads CASSLEAGVYNEQFF. CDR3 nucleotides: TGTGCCAGCTCACTCGAAGCGGGGGTCTACAATGAGCAGTTCTTC. The chain carries TRBV18 and TRBJ2-1, with 8 positions matching TRBD2. V was pared by 4 bases and J by 3 bases, with 5 bases of the junction left unmatched. The CDR3 runs 15 residues. CDR1 and CDR2 (germline): KGHSH, LQKENI.

The V gene is TRBV7-9, the J gene TRBJ1-2; D is perhaps TRBD1 (5 bases). Germline-derived CDR1 and CDR2 are SEHNR and FQNEAQ (reference sequence). The CDR3 runs to 13 residues. V was trimmed by 2 bases and J by 7 bases, leaving 11 bases between them. The CDR3 nucleotides are TGTGCCAGCAGCTTACCGGGGGTGGGTGGCTACACCTTC. Its protein is CASSLPGVGGYTF.

The chain combines TRBV5-5 with TRBJ1-2, with D maybe TRBD1 (5 bases). Between the trimmed V and J ends, which lost 0 bases and 0 bases, there was a span of 15 bases. CDR3 size: 17 residues. CDR1 is SGHKS and CDR2 is YYEKEE in the germline V gene (reference sequence). CDR3 residues: CASSLEARVTTNYGYTF. In DNA form, the CDR3 reads TGTGCCAGCAGCTTGGAGGCCAGGGTAACGACTAACTATGGCTACACCTTC.

The V gene is TRBV28, the J gene TRBJ1-4, with 9 bases lining up with TRBD1. The V gene end was trimmed by 5 bases and the J gene end by 5 bases; junction bases not matched to a gene: 6. The CDR3 contains 15 residues. Germline V gene sequence: CDR1 MDHEN, CDR2 SYDVKM. CDR3 loop: CASSTSGTGNEKLFF. CDR3 nucleotides: TGTGCCAGCAGTACGTCCGGGACAGGGAATGAAAAACTGTTTTTT.

The genes are TRBV6-1 and TRBJ2-3, with 7 bases that match TRBD2. Per germline, CDR1 MNHNS and CDR2 SASEGT. The trim removed 2 bases at V and 0 bases at J, leaving 8 bases unmatched. The length of the CDR3 is 17 residues. CDR3 nucleotide sequence: TGTGCCAGCAGTGAAACCCCCGCGGGAGTCAGCACAGATACGCAGTATTTT. Translation gives CASSETPAGVSTDTQYF.

Written as DNA, the CDR3 is TGTGCCACCAGTGCTTCCCCGGGACAGGGGGCAGAGGGCAATCAGCCCCAGCATTTT. Its translation is CATSASPGQGAEGNQPQHF. The chain has TRBV24-1 and TRBJ1-5, with TRBD1 matching over 12 bases. Looked up from germline, CDR1 is KGHDR and CDR2 is SFDVKD. This CDR3 is built from 19 residues. The ends lost 5 bases at V and 2 bases at J; junction bases unmatched: 12.

The V call is TRBV11-2, the J call TRBJ1-1; D uncertain. Trimming pared 5 bases from V and 4 bases from J, leaving 11 bases between. The germline CDR1 and CDR2 sequences are SGHAT and FQNNGV. The CDR3 is made up of 13 amino acids. CDR3 DNA: TGTGCCAGCAGCCTCCCCGAGGGCACTGAAGCTTTCTTT. It codes for CASSLPEGTEAFF.

The chain carries TRBV4-1 and TRBJ2-1; no clear D. V lost 1 base and J lost 0, with 10 bases in between. CDR1 and CDR2 from the germline V gene are MGHRA and YSYEKL. The CDR3 consists of 16 residues. The DNA for the CDR3 is TGCGCCAGCAGCCAAGTACTCTTAAGCTCCTACAATGAGCAGTTCTTC. Amino acids: CASSQVLLSSYNEQFF.

Only a few counts were recorded for this clone. The chain is built from TRBV29-1 and TRBJ1-1; D remains ambiguous. CDR3 length equals 13 residues. With 4 bases removed from V and 5 bases from J, the gap between germline ends came to 14 bases. Germline CDR1 SQVTM, CDR2 ANQGSEA. The CDR3 spells CSVGAVFGTEAFF. The CDR3 bases are TGCAGCGTTGGGGCCGTTTTTGGTACTGAAGCTTTCTTT.

The chain joins TRBV2 to TRBJ1-6; D is uncertain. Germline V gene sequence: CDR1 SNHLY, CDR2 FYNNEI. The CDR3 has 13 amino acids. V was trimmed by 2 bases and J by 4 bases, leaving 3 bases between them. CDR3: CASSEQYNSPLHF. CDR3 in DNA: TGTGCCAGCAGTGAACAGTATAATTCACCCCTCCACTTT.

The J gene is TRBJ1-1, the V gene TRBV3-1 (or the pseudogene TRBV3-2); TRBD1 is a possible D gene (6 bases). There are 14 residues in the CDR3. CDR1 LGHDT and CDR2 YNNKEL come from the germline V gene (reference sequence). The V end was cut by 3 bases, the J end by 6 bases, with 14 bases between. CDR3 amino acids: CASSHPGGGPEAFF. The CDR3 nucleotides read TGTGCCAGCAGCCATCCGGGGGGGGGCCCTGAAGCTTTCTTT.

The gene calls are TRBV25-1 and TRBJ2-1, with TRBD1 matching over 7 bases. The V gene end was trimmed by 1 base and the J gene end by 4 bases; junction bases not matched to a gene: 7. This CDR3 contains 16 residues. The germline V gene has CDR1 MGHDK and CDR2 SYGVNS. CDR3 sequence reads: CASSESGGLNYNEQFF. DNA of the CDR3: TGTGCCAGCAGTGAATCAGGGGGATTAAATTACAATGAGCAGTTCTTC. Complete variable domain (other parts from reference TRBV25-1 and TRBJ2-1): EADIYQTPRYLVIGTGKKITLECSQTMGHDKMYWYQQDPGMELHLIHYSYGVNSTEKGDLSSESTVSRIRTEHFPLTLESARPSHTSQYLCASSESGGLNYNEQFFGPGTRLTVL.

V usage is TRBV9 and J usage is TRBJ1-5; tentatively, D is TRBD1 (6 bases). Between the trimmed V and J ends, which lost 2 bases and 6 bases, there was a span of 15 bases. Germline V gives CDR1 SGDLS, CDR2 YYNGEE. The CDR3 loop spans 15 amino acids. The CDR3 DNA follows: TGTGCCAGCAGCGTTGGAACAGGGACCGGTCAGCCCCAGCATTTT. Amino acid sequence: CASSVGTGTGQPQHF.

The V and J genes are TRBV6-6 and TRBJ1-2; D might be TRBD1 (5 bases). CDR3 length: 14 amino acids. Between the trimmed V and J ends, which lost 7 bases and 3 bases, there was a span of 15 bases. Germline V gene data show CDR1 as MNHNY and CDR2 as SVGAGI (reference sequence). The CDR3 DNA reads TGTGCCAGCAAGGGGCAGGGCTTTGACTATGGCTACACCTTC. Its translation is CASKGQGFDYGYTF.

This clone was seen just once. The genes are TRBV7-6 and TRBJ1-1; D is ambiguous. CDR1 and CDR2 from the germline V gene are SGHVS and FNYEAQ. The CDR3 loop spans 15 amino acids. V lost 1 base and J lost 1, with 10 bases in between. The CDR3 spells CASSLVAGGNTEAFF. Here the CDR3 DNA reads TGTGCCAGCAGCTTAGTTGCAGGTGGGAACACTGAAGCTTTCTTT. Drawing the rest from reference TRBV7-6 and TRBJ1-1, the complete variable domain is GAGVSQSPRYKVTKRGQDVALRCDPISGHVSLYWYRQALGQGPEFLTYFNYEAQQDKSGLPNDRFSAERPEGSISTLTIQRTEQRDSAMYRCASSLVAGGNTEAFFGQGTRLTVV.

The J gene is TRBJ1-1, the V gene TRBV5-1; tentative D call: TRBD1 (5 bases). Deletions cut 1 base from V and 5 bases from J, with 15 bases between. The germline V gene encodes CDR1 SGHRS and CDR2 YFSETQ. The CDR3 runs to 15 residues. The CDR3 spells CASSLYAGSITEAFF. CDR3 bases: TGCGCCAGCAGCTTGTACGCAGGGTCGATAACTGAAGCTTTCTTT.

The chain links TRBV5-6 to TRBJ1-4, with 9 positions matching TRBD1. The CDR3 sequence is 16 residues long. Germline loops: CDR1 SGHDT, CDR2 YYEEEE. V gave up 1 base and J gave up 0 bases; unmatched junction bases: 1. In DNA, the CDR3 is TGTGCCAGCAGCTTGACAGGGGGCCCAACTAATGAAAAACTGTTTTTT. Residues: CASSLTGGPTNEKLFF.

The genes are TRBV10-1 and TRBJ2-1; D is perhaps TRBD1 (6 bases). The length of the CDR3 is 16 residues. In germline, CDR1 is WNHNN, CDR2 SYGVQD (reference sequence). Trimming pared 2 bases from V and 3 bases from J, leaving 14 bases between. CDR3 region: CASSERSGAHYNEQFF. CDR3 coding DNA: TGCGCCAGCAGTGAGAGATCAGGGGCACACTACAATGAGCAGTTCTTC.

The count of this clone is one. The chain has TRBV5-1 and TRBJ2-5; 12 nucleotides agree with TRBD1. Unmatched junction bases numbered 3, after V lost 1 base and J lost 2 bases. From germline, CDR1 is SGHRS and CDR2 YFSETQ. The length of the CDR3 is 16 residues. The CDR3 DNA reads as TGCGCCAGCAGCTTGTGGGGACAGGGGGCACAAGAGACCCAGTACTTC. Protein sequence: CASSLWGQGAQETQYF.

The rearrangement joins TRBV10-3 to TRBJ2-7; 14 bases are shared with TRBD2. Per the germline V gene, CDR1 is ENHRY and CDR2 is SYGVKD. V lost 2 bases, J lost 5 bases, and 8 bases stayed unmatched. The CDR3 totals 17 residues. CDR3 loop: CAISEGPGLAGADEQYF. In DNA form, the CDR3 reads TGTGCCATCAGTGAGGGCCCGGGACTAGCGGGAGCAGACGAGCAGTACTTC.